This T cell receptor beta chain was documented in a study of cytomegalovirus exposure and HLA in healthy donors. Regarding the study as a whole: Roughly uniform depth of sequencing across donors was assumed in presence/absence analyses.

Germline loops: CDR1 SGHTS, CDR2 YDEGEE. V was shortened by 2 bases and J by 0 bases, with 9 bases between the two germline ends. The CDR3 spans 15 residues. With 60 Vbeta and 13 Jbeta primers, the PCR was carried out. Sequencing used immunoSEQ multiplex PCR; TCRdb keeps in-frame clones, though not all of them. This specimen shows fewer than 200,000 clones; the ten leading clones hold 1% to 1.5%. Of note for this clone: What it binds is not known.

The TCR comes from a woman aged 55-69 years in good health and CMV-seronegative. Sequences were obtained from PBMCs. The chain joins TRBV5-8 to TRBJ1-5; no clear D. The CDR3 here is CASSFYAYSNQPQHF. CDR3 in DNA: TGTGCCAGCAGCTTCTATGCGTATAGCAATCAGCCCCAGCATTTT.